These T cell receptor beta chains were read from a single sample in a study of cytomegalovirus exposure and HLA in healthy donors. Clones were sequenced by immunoSEQ multiplex PCR, and TCRdb holds only the in-frame ones, with some missing. The sample consists of more than 95,000 clones, 60% to 75% of them appearing once. Sequenced: PBMCs. These receptor sequences come from a female donor in good health and CMV-seropositive. The CDR3 runs from the conserved cysteine through the conserved F or W. The D gene is left open where the match is weak. The size of a clone is reported for some rows only, either as once, few or many, or as a class for expanded clones.

J	size	V	D	DNA	CDR3
TRBJ2-1	NA	TRBV9	TRBD2	TGTGCCAGCAGCGTAGGGGGGACTAGCGGAAACAATGAGCAGTTCTTC	CASSVGGTSGNNEQFF
TRBJ1-5	NA	TRBV15	TRBD1	TGTGCCACAGCCTCCAGACAGGGGCGAAATCAGCCCCAGCATTTT	CATASRQGRNQPQHF
TRBJ1-2	NA	TRBV28	NA	TGTGCCAGCAGTTTAAGTTCTGTAGGGGGACAAGGCTACACCTTC	CASSLSSVGGQGYTF
TRBJ1-2	NA	TRBV6-5	NA	TGTGCCAGCAGTTACCATCCGGCGGGGGGATATGGCTACACCTTC	CASSYHPAGGYGYTF
TRBJ2-3	NA	TRBV2	TRBD2	TGTGCCAGCAGTGAAGGTCGGGGAGGGGCTACGCAGTATTTT	CASSEGRGGATQYF
TRBJ2-3	NA	TRBV6-5	NA	TGTGCCAGCAGGCGCCCCGGCACAGATACGCAGTATTTT	CASRRPGTDTQYF
TRBJ2-1	NA	TRBV5-1	NA	TGCGCCAGCAGCTCATTAACCGGGACTCTCTCCTCAAGCTCCTACAATGAGCAGTTCTTC	CASSSLTGTLSSSSYNEQFF
TRBJ2-7	NA	TRBV7-2	NA	TGTGCCAGCAGCTTCCGAAGAGGGAACGACGAGCAGTACTTC	CASSFRRGNDEQYF
TRBJ2-2	NA	TRBV6-4	TRBD1	TGTGCCAGCAGGGGACAGGGGAACGGGGAGCTGTTTTTT	CASRGQGNGELFF
TRBJ1-1	NA	TRBV6-5	TRBD1	TGTGCCAGCAGCCCCGACAGGGCTGAAGCTTTCTTT	CASSPDRAEAFF
TRBJ1-1	once	TRBV9	TRBD1	TGTGCCAGCAGCGTAGAACAGGGGGCTGAAGCTTTCTTT	CASSVEQGAEAFF
TRBJ1-2	NA	TRBV13	NA	TGTGCCAGCAGCCAAGTTTCAGGGAAGGGTGGCTACACCTTC	CASSQVSGKGGYTF
TRBJ2-7	NA	TRBV5-1	NA	TGCGCCAGCAGCTTGGTAGGGGGTAACGAGCAGTACTTC	CASSLVGGNEQYF
TRBJ2-7	once	TRBV7-2	TRBD2	TGTGCCAGCAGCAGCCTGTCCAGCGGGAGGTACTACGAGCAGTACTTC	CASSSLSSGRYYEQYF
TRBJ1-2	NA	TRBV6-5	NA	TGTGCCAGCAGTTACGGTACAGGGAGTTATGGCTACACCTTC	CASSYGTGSYGYTF
TRBJ2-5	once	TRBV11-2	NA	TGTGCCAGCAGCTTGGAGAAGCTGGAGACCCAGTACTTC	CASSLEKLETQYF
TRBJ1-5	few	TRBV10-3	NA	TGTGCCATCAGTGAGTCCGTGGGAGGGTTAGGTCAGCCCCAGCATTTT	CAISESVGGLGQPQHF
TRBJ1-6	NA	TRBV6-5	TRBD1	TGTGCCAGCAGTTACTTTACGGGACAGCGTAATTCACCCCTCCACTTT	CASSYFTGQRNSPLHF
TRBJ1-5	few	TRBV2	NA	TGTGCCAGCAGTGATTCGGGGGGGCAACAGCCCCAGCATTTT	CASSDSGGQQPQHF
TRBJ2-3	NA	TRBV9	NA	TGTGCCAGCAGCGTAGGAGGCGGGATGACAGATACGCAGTATTTT	CASSVGGGMTDTQYF
TRBJ2-4	NA	TRBV4-2	NA	TGTGCCAGCAGCCAATGGCGGGACCTAGCCAAAAACATTCAGTACTTC	CASSQWRDLAKNIQYF
TRBJ1-2	few	TRBV27	TRBD1	TGTGCCAGCAGTTTTACGACAGGGCAACAGAGCTACACCTTC	CASSFTTGQQSYTF
TRBJ1-4	few	TRBV6-5	NA	TGTGCCAGCAGTTACCAACCCGGGGCAACTAATGAAAAACTGTTTTTT	CASSYQPGATNEKLFF
TRBJ2-7	NA	TRBV27	TRBD1	TGTGCCAGCAGTTTATACAGGGGCCCTACCTACGAGCAGTACTTC	CASSLYRGPTYEQYF
TRBJ2-7	NA	TRBV14	TRBD1	TGTGCCAGCAGCCAAGCAGGGGGCTTCCACGAGCAGTACTTC	CASSQAGGFHEQYF